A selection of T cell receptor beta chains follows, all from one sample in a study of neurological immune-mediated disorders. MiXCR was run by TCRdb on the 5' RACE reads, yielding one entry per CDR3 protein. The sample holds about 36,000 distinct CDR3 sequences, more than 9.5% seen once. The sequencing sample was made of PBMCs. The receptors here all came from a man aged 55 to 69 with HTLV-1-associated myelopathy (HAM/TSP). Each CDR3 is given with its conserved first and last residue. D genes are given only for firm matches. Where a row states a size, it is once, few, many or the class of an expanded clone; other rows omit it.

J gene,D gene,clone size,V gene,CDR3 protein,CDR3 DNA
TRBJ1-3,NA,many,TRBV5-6,CASSLGSSSLVSGNTIYF,TGTGCCAGCAGTTTGGGCAGCAGTTCCTTAGTCTCTGGAAACACCATATATTTT
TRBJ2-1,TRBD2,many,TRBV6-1,CASKRLAGGPYVQFF,TGTGCCAGCAAAAGACTAGCGGGAGGGCCCTATGTGCAGTTCTTC
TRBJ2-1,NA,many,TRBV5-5,CASSLGQYNEQFF,TGTGCCAGCAGCTTGGGGCAGTACAATGAGCAGTTCTTC
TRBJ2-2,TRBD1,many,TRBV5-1,CASSTRDRRGPGELFF,TGCGCCAGCAGCACGCGGGACAGGCGAGGCCCCGGGGAGCTGTTTTTT
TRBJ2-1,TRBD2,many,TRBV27,CASSFLLAGSVYNEQFF,TGTGCCAGCAGTTTTTTACTAGCGGGATCCGTGTACAATGAGCAGTTCTTC
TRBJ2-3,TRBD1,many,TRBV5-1,CASTEGTGNTDTQYF,TGCGCCAGCACCGAAGGGACAGGGAACACAGATACGCAGTATTTT
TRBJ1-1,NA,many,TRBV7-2,CASSLALYTEAFF,TGTGCCAGCAGCTTAGCGCTGTACACTGAAGCTTTCTTT
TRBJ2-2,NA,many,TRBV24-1,CATSATDTPHDTGELFF,TGTGCCACCAGTGCCACGGACACACCCCATGACACCGGGGAGCTGTTTTTT
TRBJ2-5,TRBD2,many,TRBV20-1,CSARDRAGEGQETQYF,TGCAGTGCTAGAGATAGAGCGGGAGAGGGTCAAGAGACCCAGTACTTC
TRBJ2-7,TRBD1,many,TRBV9,CASSLRQGSYEQYF,TGTGCCAGCAGCCTCCGACAGGGATCCTACGAGCAGTACTTC
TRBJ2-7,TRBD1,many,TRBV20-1,CSARLSGQGYEQYF,TGCAGTGCTAGATTATCGGGACAGGGCTACGAGCAGTACTTC
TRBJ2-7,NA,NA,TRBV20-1,CSFYICSASGSYLYEQYF,NA
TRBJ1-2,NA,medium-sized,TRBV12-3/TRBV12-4,CASSPAPNYGYTF,TGTGCCAGCAGCCCAGCTCCTAACTATGGCTACACCTTC
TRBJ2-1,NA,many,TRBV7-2,CASSSLIYEQFF,TGTGCCAGCAGCTCCCTAATATATGAGCAGTTCTTC
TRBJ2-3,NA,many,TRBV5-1,CASNDTAGRTDTQYF,TGCGCCAGCAACGATACAGCGGGTAGAACAGATACGCAGTATTTT
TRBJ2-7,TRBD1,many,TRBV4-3,CASSHTPGQGADEQYF,TGCGCCAGCAGCCATACGCCGGGACAGGGGGCCGACGAGCAGTACTTC
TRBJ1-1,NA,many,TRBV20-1,CSARTANTEAFF,TGCAGTGCCCGGACGGCGAACACTGAAGCTTTCTTT
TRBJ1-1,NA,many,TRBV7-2,CASSLVPAQNTEAFF,TGTGCCAGCAGCTTAGTCCCAGCCCAGAACACTGAAGCTTTCTTT